The present T cell receptor beta chain was sequenced within a study of PD-L1 blockade in urothelial cancer. Study-level information: Twenty-five of 29 patients were males with bladder-origin urothelial cancer. Analysis of the blood was performed 3 weeks (second dose) and 6 weeks after treatment start. Findings and caveats of the study: Where pretreatment blood TCR clonality fell below the median, better survival was predicted.

Between the trimmed V and J ends, which lost 4 bases and 6 bases, there was a span of 6 bases. The CDR3 has 12 residues. Looked up from germline, CDR1 is LGHNA and CDR2 is YSLEER. Only in-frame clones appear in the TCRdb table, and some are missing; sequencing was by immunoSEQ multiplex PCR. The sample holds tens of thousands of clones, over 75% seen once. As for time point: peripheral blood 6 weeks after treatment start. Patients presented with locally advanced or metastatic urothelial carcinoma. A note on this clone: The antigen is not known.

Sequenced material: PBMCs, taken around atezolizumab (anti-PD-L1) treatment. The gene calls are TRBV4-3 and TRBJ2-2, with D uncertain. This clonotype was obtained from a man aged 50-59 years with urothelial cancer. This CDR3 is CASSPVAGELFF. Written as DNA, the CDR3 is TGCGCCAGCAGCCCCGTTGCCGGGGAGCTGTTTTTT.